The sequence of this T cell receptor beta chain was determined in a study of T cells in Graves' hyperthyroidism and ophthalmopathy. At the level of the study: Upon initial diagnosis and before any treatment, peripheral blood was collected. Regarding the study as a whole: Most expanded thyroid clonotypes above 0.001 recurred in blood.

Germline CDR1 ENHRY, CDR2 SYGVKD. There are 12 residues in the CDR3. Between the trimmed V and J ends, which lost 2 bases and 4 bases, there was a span of 5 bases. Note on this clonotype: Its cognate antigen is unknown.

Lactation, pregnancy, other autoimmune disease or uncontrolled infection excluded patients. Clinical symptoms, serum thyroxine and TRAb, thyroid ultrasound and orbital computed tomography together formed the diagnostic basis. RNA transcripts provided the source from which TCR beta CDR3 regions were amplified. In the first-round RT-PCR of the TCR CDR3, the HTBI primer set was used. TCRdb called the multiplex PCR reads again in MiXCR, with one record for every CDR3 protein. This sample has hundreds of thousands of distinct CDR3 sequences, with roughly 15% found just once. The V and J genes are TRBV10-3 and TRBJ2-5, with D possibly being TRBD1 (5 bases). The clonotype comes from a woman aged 45-65 years with Graves' ophthalmopathy. Material: blood. CDR3 sequence reads: CAISEGAETQYF. Written as DNA, the CDR3 is TGTGCCATCAGTGAGGGGGCAGAGACCCAGTACTTC.